Sequencing of this T cell receptor (beta chain) was carried out in a study of cytomegalovirus exposure and HLA in healthy donors. The CDR3 extends over 13 amino acids. V was trimmed by 6 bases and J by 4 bases, leaving 13 bases between them. Per germline, CDR1 MNHEY and CDR2 SVGAGI. Points from the study as a whole: A missense DCLRE1C variant was associated with V- and J-gene trimming of TCR beta chains in a later analysis, and an independent cohort replicated the association.

This clone was counted a few times. Antigen: not known. Vbeta (60) and Jbeta (13) primers were used in the PCR. The data were produced by immunoSEQ multiplex PCR, yet TCRdb's version contains in-frame clones alone and is incomplete. This repertoire shows about 110,000 clones, roughly 76% found once; its top ten account for around 5.8%. The source of this sequence is a woman aged 50 to 65 in good health and CMV-seropositive. Sequencing was performed on PBMCs. J is TRBJ2-7 and V is TRBV6-5, with D maybe TRBD1 (5 bases). CDR3 nucleotide sequence: TGTGCCAGCAGCCCCCAGGGTTATTACGAGCAGTACTTC. As protein: CASSPQGYYEQYF.